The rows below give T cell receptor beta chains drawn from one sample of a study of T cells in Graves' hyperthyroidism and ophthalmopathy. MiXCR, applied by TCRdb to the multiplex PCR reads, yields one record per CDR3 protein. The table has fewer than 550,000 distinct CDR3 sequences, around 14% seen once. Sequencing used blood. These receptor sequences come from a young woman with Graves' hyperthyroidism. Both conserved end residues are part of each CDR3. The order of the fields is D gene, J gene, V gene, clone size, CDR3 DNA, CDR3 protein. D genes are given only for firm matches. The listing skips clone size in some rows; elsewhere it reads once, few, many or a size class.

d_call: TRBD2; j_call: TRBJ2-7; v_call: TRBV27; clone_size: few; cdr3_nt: TGTGCCAGCAGCCCAACTACTCGGACTAGACTTACGAGCTACGAGCAGTACTTC; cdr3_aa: CASSPTTRTRLTSYEQYF
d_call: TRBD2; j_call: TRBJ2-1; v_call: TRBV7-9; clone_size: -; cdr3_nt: TGTGCCAGCAGCTGGAGCGGGAGTAAACACAATGAGCAGTTCTTC; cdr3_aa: CASSWSGSKHNEQFF
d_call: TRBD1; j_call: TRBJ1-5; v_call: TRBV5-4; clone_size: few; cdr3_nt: TGTGCCAGCAGCAAGACAGGGGAAGGCCAGCCCCAGCATTTT; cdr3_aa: CASSKTGEGQPQHF
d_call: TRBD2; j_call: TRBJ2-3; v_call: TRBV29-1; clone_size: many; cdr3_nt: TGCAGCGTCCCTGGGACTAGCGGGAGCACAGATACGCAGTATTTT; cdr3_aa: CSVPGTSGSTDTQYF
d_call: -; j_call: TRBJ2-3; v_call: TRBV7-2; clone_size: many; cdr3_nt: TGTGCCAGCAGCTTCTTCGCGGCCAAGGATACGCAGTATTTT; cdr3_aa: CASSFFAAKDTQYF
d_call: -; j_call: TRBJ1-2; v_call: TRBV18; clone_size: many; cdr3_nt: TGTGCCAGCTCACCAAGTAAGCTCTGGACAAACTATGGCTACACCTTC; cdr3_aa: CASSPSKLWTNYGYTF
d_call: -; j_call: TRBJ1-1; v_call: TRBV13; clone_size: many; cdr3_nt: TGTGCCAGCAGCTTATTTTGGGGGGCAGGCACTGAAGCTTTCTTT; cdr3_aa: CASSLFWGAGTEAFF
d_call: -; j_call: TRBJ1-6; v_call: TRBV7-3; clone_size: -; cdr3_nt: TGTGCCAGCAGTCACACAGGGAAAGCCTATAATTCACCCCTCCACTTT; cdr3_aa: CASSHTGKAYNSPLHF
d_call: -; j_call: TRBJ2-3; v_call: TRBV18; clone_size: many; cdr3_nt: TGTGCCAGCTCACCAAATAGTCTAGTCGCAGATACGCAGTATTTT; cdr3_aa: CASSPNSLVADTQYF
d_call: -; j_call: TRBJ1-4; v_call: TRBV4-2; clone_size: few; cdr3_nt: TGTGCCAGCAGCCAAAACGTCCGGACCGCAACTAATGAAAAACTGTTTTTT; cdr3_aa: CASSQNVRTATNEKLFF
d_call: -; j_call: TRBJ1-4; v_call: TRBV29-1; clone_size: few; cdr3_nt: TGCAGCGTCGCAGGGAATCCTCGTGAAAAACTGTTTTTT; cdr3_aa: CSVAGNPREKLFF
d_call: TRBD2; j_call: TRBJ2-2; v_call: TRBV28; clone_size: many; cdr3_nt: TGTGCCAGCAGATGGTCGGGGGGAATCACCGGGGAGCTGTTTTTT; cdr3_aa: CASRWSGGITGELFF
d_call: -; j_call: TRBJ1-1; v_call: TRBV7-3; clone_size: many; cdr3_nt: TGTGCCAGCAGCCAGCAGGTTACTGAAGCTTTCTTT; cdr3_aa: CASSQQVTEAFF
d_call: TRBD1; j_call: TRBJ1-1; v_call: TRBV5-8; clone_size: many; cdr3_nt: TGTGCCAGCAGCAGGACAGGGGACCACATAACTGAAGCTTTCTTT; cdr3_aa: CASSRTGDHITEAFF
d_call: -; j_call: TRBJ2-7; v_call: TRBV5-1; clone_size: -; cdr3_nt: TGCGCCAGCAGCTTGGGAGGGGCCCCTCTTTCCGACGAGCAGTACTTC; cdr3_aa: CASSLGGAPLSDEQYF
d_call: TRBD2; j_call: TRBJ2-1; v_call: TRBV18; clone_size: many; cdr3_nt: TGTGCCAGCTCACCCCTTACTAGCGGGAACAATGAGCAGTTCTTC; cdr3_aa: CASSPLTSGNNEQFF
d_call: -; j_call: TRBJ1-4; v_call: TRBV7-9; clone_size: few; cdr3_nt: TGTGCCAGCAGCTTTGACCCACCTCAGGAAAAACTGTTTTTT; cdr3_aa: CASSFDPPQEKLFF
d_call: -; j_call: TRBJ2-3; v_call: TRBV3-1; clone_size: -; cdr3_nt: TGTGCCAGCAGCCAAGGAGTTAATACGCAGTATTTT; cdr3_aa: CASSQGVNTQYF
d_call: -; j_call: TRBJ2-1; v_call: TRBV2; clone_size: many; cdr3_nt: TGTGCCAGCAGTCTTCTCCTCGGCTCCTACAATGAGCAGTTCTTC; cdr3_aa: CASSLLLGSYNEQFF
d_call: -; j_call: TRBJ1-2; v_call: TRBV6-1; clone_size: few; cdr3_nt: TGTGCCAGCAGGGACCCAGGGGAATGGGGCTACACCTTC; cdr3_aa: CASRDPGEWGYTF
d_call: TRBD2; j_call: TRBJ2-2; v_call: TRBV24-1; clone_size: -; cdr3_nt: TGTGCCACCAGCGACCCCAGCGGGAGGTCTTTCGGGACCGGGGAGCTGTTTTTT; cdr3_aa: CATSDPSGRSFGTGELFF
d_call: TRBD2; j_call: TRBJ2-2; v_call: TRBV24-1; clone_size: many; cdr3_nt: TGTGCCACCAGTGATCACGGGACTAGCCTCACCGGGGAGCTGTTTTTT; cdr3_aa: CATSDHGTSLTGELFF
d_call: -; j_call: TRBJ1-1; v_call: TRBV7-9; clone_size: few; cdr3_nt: TGTGCCAGCAGCTTCGACCTTATGAACACTGAAGCTTTCTTT; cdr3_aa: CASSFDLMNTEAFF
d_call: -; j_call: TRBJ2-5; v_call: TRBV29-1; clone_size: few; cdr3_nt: TGCAGCGTTGCTACTAGCACGGGGGAGACCCAGTACTTC; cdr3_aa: CSVATSTGETQYF
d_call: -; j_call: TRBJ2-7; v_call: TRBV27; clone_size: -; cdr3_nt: TGTGCCAGCAGTCCAGCGACAGGCTACGAGCAGTACTTC; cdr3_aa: CASSPATGYEQYF
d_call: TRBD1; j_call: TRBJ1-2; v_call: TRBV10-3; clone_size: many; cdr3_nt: TGTGCCATCAGTGAGGAAGGCACAGGGGCTAACTATGGCTACACCTTC; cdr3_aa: CAISEEGTGANYGYTF
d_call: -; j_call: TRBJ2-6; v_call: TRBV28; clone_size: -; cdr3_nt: TGTGCCAGCAGTCACCTGAACGTTCGGACGCGGTTCTCTGGGGCCAACGTCCTGACTTTC; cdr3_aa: CASSHLNVRTRFSGANVLTF
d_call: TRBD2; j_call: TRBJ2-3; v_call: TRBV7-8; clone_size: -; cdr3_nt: TGTGCCAGCCCAAAAAGCTTCGGCGGGGGGGCCTTGGCAGATACGCAGTATTTT; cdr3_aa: CASPKSFGGGALADTQYF
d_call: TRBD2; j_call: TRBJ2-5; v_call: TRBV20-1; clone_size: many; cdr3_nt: TGCAGTGCTAGAGATCCCTTCTTCCGGGAGGGCCGAGAGACCCAGTACTTC; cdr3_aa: CSARDPFFREGRETQYF
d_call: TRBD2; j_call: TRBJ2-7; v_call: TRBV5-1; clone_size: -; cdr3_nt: TGCGCCAGCAGCTTGGAGTGGGGGGCTAGCGGGGGCTACGAGCAGTACTTC; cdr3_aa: CASSLEWGASGGYEQYF
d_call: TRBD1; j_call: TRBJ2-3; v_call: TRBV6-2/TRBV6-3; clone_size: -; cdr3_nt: TGTGCCAGCAGTACCCGGGACAGGGGAACAGGTCGAGCGCAGTATTTT; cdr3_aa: CASSTRDRGTGRAQYF
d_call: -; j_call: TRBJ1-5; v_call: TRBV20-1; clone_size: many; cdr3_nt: TGCAGTGCTTCCCCGGCAGGGCGGAATCAGCCCCAGCATTTT; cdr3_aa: CSASPAGRNQPQHF